This TCR beta chain comes out of a study of shared clonotypes between healthy human individuals. Study outcomes and limitations: Few donors limited the genetic and exposure-history diversity represented. Generation of non-shared clonotypes was less probable than generation of clonotypes shared by all four donors.

The V end lost 3 bases, the J end lost 4 bases, and 12 bases lay between the germline ends. Per the germline V gene, CDR1 is MDHEN and CDR2 is SYDVKM. The CDR3 totals 14 residues. About this clone itself: Its cognate antigen is unknown.

The authors loaded 150 to 250 ng DNA, about 30,000 T cell genomes, into sorted-subset replicate PCRs. Generated by immunoSEQ multiplex PCR, the TCRdb table keeps only in-frame clones and is missing some. The sample lists roughly 2,000,000 clones; just under 95% were seen once. Cells designated naive CD8 were CD45RO-negative and were positively selected for CCR7, with terminally differentiated effector memory CD45RA+ cells excluded. All the donors were Caucasian adults who lived in Nashville, Tennessee. The J gene is TRBJ1-1, the V gene TRBV28; D possibly corresponds to TRBD1 (6 bases). Sequences were obtained from naive CD8+ T cells from PBMCs. The sequence came from a man younger than 30 in good health. Some clones in this sample may be carry-over from other donors' samples. CDR3 DNA: TGTGCCAGCAGTTTCGTGACAGGTGCCACTGAAGCTTTCTTT. Amino acid sequence: CASSFVTGATEAFF.